This T cell receptor (beta chain) was found in a study of OX40 agonist ivuxolimab in advanced cancers. Overall study context: A male proportion of about 84% was recorded, with mean age around 62 years and range roughly 20 to 90.

Some clones are missing from TCRdb's copy, which holds only in-frame ones; the method was immunoSEQ multiplex PCR. The sample lists about 52,000 clones, around 85% occurring once. Samples of blood were obtained at baseline, on cycle 4 day 1, and on cycle 7 day 1. This clone was observed once. Germline-derived CDR1 and CDR2 are SGHTA and FQGNSA. The CDR3 has 10 amino acids. V gave up 9 bases and J gave up 6 bases, with 6 bases separating them. This sequence was found in an adult with an advanced solid tumor such as melanoma, head and neck, liver or kidney cancer. Sequenced material: CD4+ or CD8+ T cells sorted from blood, taken in a trial of the OX40 agonist ivuxolimab. This chain joins TRBV7-2 and TRBJ2-1; TRBD2 might be the D (5 bases). The CDR3 protein is CASAGNEQFF. CDR3 bases: TGTGCCAGTGCGGGCAATGAGCAGTTCTTC.